These 14 T cell receptor beta chains originate from one sample sequenced in a study of control samples from healthy donors and cancer patients (dated by TCRdb to the early 2020s). The library was produced with the immunoSEQ multiplex PCR assay. TCRdb's version of the immuneACCESS table is confined to in-frame rearrangements and falls short of the full clone set. An unresolved V gene accounts for under half of the shortfall where checked; the remainder is of unknown origin. Across this sample there are 190,000 or so clones, with 90% to 95% seen only once. More than 1.1% of the sample is held by the ten biggest clonotypes. The sequencing input was blood. The receptors here all came from a man between 18 and 29 years old in good health.

The chain links TRBV2 to TRBJ2-3; TRBD1 or TRBD2 may be the D gene (5 bases each). This CDR3 has 15 amino acids. V gave up 8 bases and J gave up 0 bases, with 15 bases separating them. Per the germline V gene, CDR1 is SNHLY and CDR2 is FYNNEI. The CDR3 protein is CASQGEGLSTDTQYF. The CDR3, as DNA: TGTGCCAGCCAAGGCGAGGGGTTGAGCACAGATACGCAGTATTTT. The entire variable domain, with the rest obtained from reference TRBV2 and TRBJ2-3, is as follows: EPEVTQTPSHQVTQMGQEVILRCVPISNHLYFYWYRQILGQKVEFLVSFYNNEISEKSEIFDDQFSVERPDGSNFTLKIRSTKLEDSAMYFCASQGEGLSTDTQYFGPGTRLTVL.

The chain carries TRBV5-4 and TRBJ1-1; 8 nucleotides line up with TRBD1. This CDR3 contains 15 residues. J lost 5 bases, V lost 2 bases, and 8 bases had no gene match. Germline CDR1 and CDR2: SGHNT and YYREEE (reference sequence). The CDR3 bases are TGTGCCAGCAGCTTTCCCGGACAGGGAGGTACTGAAGCTTTCTTT. Translation gives CASSFPGQGGTEAFF. Variable domain in full (rest from reference TRBV5-4 and TRBJ1-1): ETGVTQSPTHLIKTRGQQVTLRCSSQSGHNTVSWYQQALGQGPQFIFQYYREEENGRGNFPPRFSGLQFPNYSSELNVNALELDDSALYLCASSFPGQGGTEAFFGQGTRLTVV.

This chain uses TRBV28 with TRBJ1-4, with 10 nucleotides matching TRBD1. There are 15 residues in the CDR3. Germline assignment: CDR1 MDHEN and CDR2 SYDVKM. V lost 6 bases, J lost 7 bases, and 8 bases stayed unmatched. The CDR3 region is CASSETGGGVEKLFF. The CDR3 nucleotides are TGTGCCAGCAGCGAGACAGGGGGCGGGGTTGAAAAACTGTTTTTT.

The rearrangement uses TRBV15 and TRBJ1-2; D remains unclear. Deletions cut 4 bases from V and 3 bases from J, with 0 bases between. Germline V gene sequence: CDR1 LNHNV, CDR2 YYDKDF (reference sequence). The CDR3 is 10 residues long. The CDR3 bases are TGTGCCACCAGCAACTATGGCTACACCTTC. Its translation is CATSNYGYTF.

The chain employs TRBV6-5 and TRBJ2-4, with D hard to call. V lost 7 bases and J 0 bases, leaving 10 bases between the germline ends. Germline CDR1 MNHEY, CDR2 SVGAGI. The CDR3 is made up of 14 amino acids. CDR3 nucleotide sequence: TGTGCCAGCATCGAAAACACAGCCAAAAACATTCAGTACTTC. Amino acids: CASIENTAKNIQYF.

This chain connects TRBV10-3 to TRBJ1-5; tentatively, D is TRBD1 (6 bases). This CDR3 spans 16 amino acids. Per germline, CDR1 ENHRY and CDR2 SYGVKD. V was pared by 0 bases and J by 4 bases, with 13 bases between. CDR3 residues: CAISESSGGPNQPQHF. The CDR3 nucleotides read TGTGCCATCAGTGAGTCGAGCGGGGGCCCGAATCAGCCCCAGCATTTT.

The CDR3 DNA reads as TGCGCCAGCAGCGACCCTAAGGCAACTAATGAAAAACTGTTTTTT. It encodes CASSDPKATNEKLFF. The chain is built from TRBV5-1 and TRBJ1-4; no firm D call. CDR3 size: 15 residues. CDR1 SGHRS and CDR2 YFSETQ come from the germline V gene. The V end was cut by 4 bases, the J end by 0 bases, with 10 bases between.

The rearrangement joins TRBV5-4 to TRBJ1-1, with a weak D call TRBD1 (6 bases). The CDR3 extends over 16 amino acids. V was pared by 4 bases and J by 3 bases, with 19 bases between. Germline CDR1 is SGHNT and CDR2 is YYREEE (reference sequence). CDR3 in DNA: TGTGCCAGCAGCCCCCGGCCCAAGGGGGGTGACACTGAAGCTTTCTTT. It codes for CASSPRPKGGDTEAFF.

The J gene is TRBJ1-5, the V gene TRBV30; 7 bases are shared with TRBD1. Germline CDR1 is GTSNPN and CDR2 is SVGIG (reference sequence). The CDR3 extends over 13 amino acids. V lost 0 bases, J lost 5 bases, and 1 base stayed unmatched. CDR3: CAWSVGGHQPQHF. Written as DNA, the CDR3 is TGTGCCTGGAGTGTAGGGGGCCATCAGCCCCAGCATTTT.

The rearrangement links TRBV18 to TRBJ1-6; tentative D call: TRBD1 (5 bases). V dropped 6 bases and J dropped 8 bases, with 11 bases sitting between them. This CDR3 contains 13 residues. Germline-derived CDR1 and CDR2 are KGHSH and LQKENI. The CDR3 DNA reads as TGTGCCAGCTCGCAGGGATCCCATTCACCCCTCCACTTT. Residues: CASSQGSHSPLHF.

The genes are TRBV28 and TRBJ1-5; unclear D gene. The germline V and J ends were trimmed by 3 bases and 6 bases, with 12 bases remaining between them. Germline V gives CDR1 MDHEN, CDR2 SYDVKM. This CDR3 region has 14 residues. CDR3 sequence (DNA): TGTGCCAGCAGTTTGGGAGGAACGTTTCAGCCCCAGCATTTT. Its protein is CASSLGGTFQPQHF. The full variable domain, its missing parts supplied by reference TRBV28 and TRBJ1-5, is DVKVTQSSRYLVKRTGEKVFLECVQDMDHENMFWYRQDPGLGLRLIYFSYDVKMKEKGDIPEGYSVSREKKERFSLILESASTNQTSMYLCASSLGGTFQPQHFGDGTRLSIL.

J is TRBJ2-1 and V is TRBV20-1; D unclear. The germline V gene has CDR1 DFQATT and CDR2 SNEGSKA (reference sequence). Trimming removed 6 bases from V and 13 bases from J, with 10 bases in between. The CDR3 consists of 9 residues. Written as DNA, the CDR3 is TGCAGTGCAGGAACTCCTCAGTTCTTC. Translating it yields CSAGTPQFF.

This clone was observed once. The rearrangement uses TRBV29-1 and TRBJ2-1; D not resolved. Trimming stripped 1 base from V and 0 bases from J, with 10 bases between. The CDR3 consists of 15 residues. Germline CDR1 reads SQVTM; CDR2 reads ANQGSEA. CDR3 in DNA: TGCAGCGTTGAAGTAGGGCTAAGCTCCTACAATGAGCAGTTCTTC. Translating it yields CSVEVGLSSYNEQFF.

The V gene is TRBV19, the J gene TRBJ1-2; 11 bases match TRBD1. Germline-derived CDR1 and CDR2 are LNHDA and SQIVND (reference sequence). Germline trimming cut 3 bases from V and 8 bases from J; bases unmatched to any gene: 8. This CDR3 spans 15 amino acids. For the CDR3, the DNA is TGTGCCAGTAGTATGGAAAGGACAGGGGGCCCAGGCTACACCTTC. As protein: CASSMERTGGPGYTF. Using reference TRBV19 and TRBJ1-2 for the parts outside the CDR3, the full variable domain is DGGITQSPKYLFRKEGQNVTLSCEQNLNHDAMYWYRQDPGQGLRLIYYSQIVNDFQKGDIAEGYSVSREKKESFPLTVTSAQKNPTAFYLCASSMERTGGPGYTFGSGTRLTVV.